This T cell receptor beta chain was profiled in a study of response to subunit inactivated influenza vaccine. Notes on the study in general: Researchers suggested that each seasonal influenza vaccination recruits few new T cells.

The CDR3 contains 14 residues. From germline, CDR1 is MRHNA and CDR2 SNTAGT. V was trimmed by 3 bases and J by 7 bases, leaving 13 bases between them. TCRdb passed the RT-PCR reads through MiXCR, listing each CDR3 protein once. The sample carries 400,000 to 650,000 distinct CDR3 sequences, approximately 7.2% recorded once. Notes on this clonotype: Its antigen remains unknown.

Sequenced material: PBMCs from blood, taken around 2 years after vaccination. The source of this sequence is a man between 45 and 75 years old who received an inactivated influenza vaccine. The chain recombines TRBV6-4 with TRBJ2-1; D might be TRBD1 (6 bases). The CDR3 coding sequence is TGTGCCAGCAGTGAGCAGGGGAACGTTAATGAGCAGTTCTTC. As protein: CASSEQGNVNEQFF.